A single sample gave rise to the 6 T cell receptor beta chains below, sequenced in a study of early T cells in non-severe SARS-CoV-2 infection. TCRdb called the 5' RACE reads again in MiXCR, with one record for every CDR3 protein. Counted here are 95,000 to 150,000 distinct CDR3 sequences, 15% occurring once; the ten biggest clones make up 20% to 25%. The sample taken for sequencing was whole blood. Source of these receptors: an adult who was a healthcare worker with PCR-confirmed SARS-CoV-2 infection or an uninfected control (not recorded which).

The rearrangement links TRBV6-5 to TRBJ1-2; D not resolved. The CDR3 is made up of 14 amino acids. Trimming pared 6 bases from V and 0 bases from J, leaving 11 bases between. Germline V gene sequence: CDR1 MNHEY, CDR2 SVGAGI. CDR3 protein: CASSLRPANYGYTF. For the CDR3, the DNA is TGTGCCAGCAGCCTGAGGCCGGCTAACTATGGCTACACCTTC.

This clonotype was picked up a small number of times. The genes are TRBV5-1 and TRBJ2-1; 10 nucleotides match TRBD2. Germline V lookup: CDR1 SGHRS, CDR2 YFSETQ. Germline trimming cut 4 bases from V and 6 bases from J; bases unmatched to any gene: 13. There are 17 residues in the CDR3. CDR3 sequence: CASSADSSGGSRNEQFF. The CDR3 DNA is TGCGCCAGCAGCGCCGACTCTAGCGGGGGCTCTCGCAATGAGCAGTTCTTC.

The CDR3: CASSEKVVGTQYF. The CDR3 nucleotides read TGTGCCAGCAGCGAAAAGGTAGTAGGTACGCAGTATTTT. V is TRBV12-3 or TRBV12-4 and J is TRBJ2-3; D is unresolved. The CDR3 has 13 residues. V lost 6 bases and J lost 8, with 15 bases in between.

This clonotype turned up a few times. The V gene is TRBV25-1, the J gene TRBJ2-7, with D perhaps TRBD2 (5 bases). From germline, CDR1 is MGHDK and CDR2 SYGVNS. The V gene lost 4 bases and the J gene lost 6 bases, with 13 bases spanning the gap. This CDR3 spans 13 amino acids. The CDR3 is CASSVGKEGEQYF. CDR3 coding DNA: TGTGCCAGCAGTGTTGGGAAAGAGGGCGAGCAGTACTTC.

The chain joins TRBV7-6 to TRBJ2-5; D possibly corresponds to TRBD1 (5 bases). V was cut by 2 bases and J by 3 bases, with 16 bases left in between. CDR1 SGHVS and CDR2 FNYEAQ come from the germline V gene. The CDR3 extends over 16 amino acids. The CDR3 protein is CASSLLHGAAEETQYF. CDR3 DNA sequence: TGTGCCAGCAGCTTATTACATGGGGCAGCCGAAGAGACCCAGTACTTC.

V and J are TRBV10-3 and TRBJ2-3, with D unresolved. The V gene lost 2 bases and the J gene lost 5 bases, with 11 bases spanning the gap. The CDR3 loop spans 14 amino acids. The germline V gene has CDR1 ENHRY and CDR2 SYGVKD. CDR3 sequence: CAISEDLGIDTQYF. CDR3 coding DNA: TGTGCCATCAGTGAGGACTTAGGAATAGATACGCAGTATTTT.